This T cell receptor beta chain was captured in a study of immunodeficiency (dated by TCRdb to 2018 to 2020). Turning to the overall study: Repertoire analysis was performed to search for VDJ recombination defects and oligoclonality. Overall study outcomes, separate from this receptor: In the entropy comparisons of patients versus healthy controls, patients were shown as n=3 (open circles), and an effect on thymic development was only suggested as possible. Between patients and controls, productive entropy and V-J pairing of CD4+ T cells looked similar. Based on top-100 and total clonotype frequencies, severe oligoclonality was found in patient CD8+ T cells but not in patient CD4+ T cells.

In regard to this clone: It has no known antigen specificity. Per-base qualities were not stored, and no clone one base away is much larger.

Genomic DNA was extracted with the QIAamp DNA Blood Mini Kit and sent for immunoSEQ repertoire analysis. Using a standard quantity of genomic DNA template, multiplex PCR was run to amplify the CDR3 regions. An Illumina platform was used to sequence the PCR products. In the paper's pipeline: Sequences were aligned to a reference, with V, D and J gene definitions taken from IMGT. A nearest-neighbor clustering algorithm merged closely related sequences to remove PCR and sequencing errors. V, D and J usage in productive unique and total sequences was analyzed using ImmunoSEQ Analyzer tools and R version 3.6.1. Sourced from immuneACCESS, this table was stored by TCRdb with only in-frame sequences that have V and J called. A share of the clones is absent; for the studies checked, an unresolved V gene accounts for under half, and the remainder has no known explanation. V and J calls plus clone size are reproduced from that table; the DNA served to infer D and trimming. In all, the sample holds 3,000 to 4,000 clones, and about 90% of those were seen once. The ten most abundant clones make up approximately 4.5% of the sample.

Before TCR sequencing, CD3+CD4+ T cells were sorted from fresh PBMCs. V is pared back by 4 bases and J by 1 base, with 7 bases lying between the germline termini. The germline V gene yields SGHVS for CDR1 and FNYEAQ for CDR2. The CDR3 goes from the cysteine to the phenylalanine over 13 residues. The only DNA kept is the CDR3, 39 bases in frame from the first base. The sequenced material came from CD4+ T cells from blood. The chain joins TRBV7-6 to TRBJ2-5; there is no confident call for the D gene. The receptor was derived from a human donor in good health. The nucleotides are TGTGCCAGCAGCTGGGGTCGCCAAGAGACCCAGTACTTC. This codes for CASSWGRQETQYF.